The TCR beta chain under discussion was sequenced for a study of blood T cell repertoires in COVID-19. Study-wide background: Sites across the United States, Italy and Spain contributed samples from acute and convalescent COVID-19. In each case, the material was cDNA or gDNA derived from T cells, B-cell-depleted T cells, or PBMCs.

Original processing methods: It was from reference gene primer amplification that nucleated cell counts were estimated. TCRdb's table, derived via immunoSEQ multiplex PCR, lists solely in-frame clones and lacks some. V and J calls and clone size are copied from that table; D and trimming were computed from the DNA. The sample carries 88,000 or so clones, over 80% recorded once. After removal of 3 bases from V and 5 bases from J, the junction contained 7 bases not matched to a gene. The CDR3 is 16 residues long. Per germline, CDR1 LNHDA and CDR2 SQIVND (reference sequence). The material sequenced was peripheral blood. The clonotype comes from a human donor in a cohort sampled during active COVID-19. The V gene is TRBV19, the J gene TRBJ2-2; the match to TRBD1 covers 9 bases. The CDR3 loop is CASSITAGTGTGELFF. DNA of the CDR3: TGTGCCAGTAGTATTACGGCAGGGACAGGGACCGGGGAGCTGTTTTTT. The complete variable domain, with remaining parts taken from reference TRBV19 and TRBJ2-2, reads DGGITQSPKYLFRKEGQNVTLSCEQNLNHDAMYWYRQDPGQGLRLIYYSQIVNDFQKGDIAEGYSVSREKKESFPLTVTSAQKNPTAFYLCASSITAGTGTGELFFGEGSRLTVL.